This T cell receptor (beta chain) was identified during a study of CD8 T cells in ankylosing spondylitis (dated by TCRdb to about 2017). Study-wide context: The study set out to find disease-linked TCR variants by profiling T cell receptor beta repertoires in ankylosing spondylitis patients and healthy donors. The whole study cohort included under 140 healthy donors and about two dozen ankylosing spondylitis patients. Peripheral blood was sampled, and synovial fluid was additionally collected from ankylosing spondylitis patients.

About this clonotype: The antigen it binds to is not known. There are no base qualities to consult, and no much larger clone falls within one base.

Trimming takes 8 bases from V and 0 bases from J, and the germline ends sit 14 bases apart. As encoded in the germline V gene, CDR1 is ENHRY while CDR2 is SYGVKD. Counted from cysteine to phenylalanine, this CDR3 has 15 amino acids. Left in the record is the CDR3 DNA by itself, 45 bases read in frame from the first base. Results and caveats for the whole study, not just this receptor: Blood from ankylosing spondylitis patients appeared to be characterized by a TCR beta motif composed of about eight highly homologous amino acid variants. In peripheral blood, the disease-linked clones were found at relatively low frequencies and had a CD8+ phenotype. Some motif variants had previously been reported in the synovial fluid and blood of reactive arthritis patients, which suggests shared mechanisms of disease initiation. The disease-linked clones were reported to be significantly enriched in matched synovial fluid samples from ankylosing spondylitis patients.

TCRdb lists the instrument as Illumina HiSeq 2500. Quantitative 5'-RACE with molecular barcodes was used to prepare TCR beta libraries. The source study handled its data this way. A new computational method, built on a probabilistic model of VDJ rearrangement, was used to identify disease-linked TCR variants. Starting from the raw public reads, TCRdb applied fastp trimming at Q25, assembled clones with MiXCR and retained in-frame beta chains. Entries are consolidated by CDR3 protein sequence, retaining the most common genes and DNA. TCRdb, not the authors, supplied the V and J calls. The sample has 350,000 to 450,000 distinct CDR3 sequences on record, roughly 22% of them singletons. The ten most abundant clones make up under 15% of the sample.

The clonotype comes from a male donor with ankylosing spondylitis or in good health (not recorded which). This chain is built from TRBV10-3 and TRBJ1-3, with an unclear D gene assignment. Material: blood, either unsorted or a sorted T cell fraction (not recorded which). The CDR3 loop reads CAIGRTISSGNTIYF. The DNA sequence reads TGTGCCATCGGAAGGACCATAAGCTCTGGAAACACCATATATTTT.